Described below is a single T cell receptor (beta chain) sequence and its context. Its antigen is not known. TCRdb called the 5' RACE reads again in MiXCR, with one record for every CDR3 protein. Of under 110,000 distinct CDR3 sequences in the sample, around 15% were seen once. The CDR3 is 15 amino acids. Germline V gene sequence: CDR1 MNHNS, CDR2 SASEGT. The V and J ends lost 6 bases and 5 bases respectively, with 17 bases between them. The sample is drawn from a study of T-cell memory formation after mild COVID-19. Regarding the study as a whole: Some clones that responded were present in memory (sampled pre-infection), which suggests cross-reactive memory joined.

The J gene is TRBJ2-1, the V gene TRBV6-1; D unresolved. The sequenced material came from PBMCs or a T cell subset sorted from them (not recorded which). The sequence was obtained from an adult woman who had mild COVID-19 (a few samples of this study predate the infection). Cell type and time point are not known. As DNA, the CDR3 is TGTGCCAGCAGAGCAGGACGAGGTCATAACAATGAGCAGTTCTTC. Translation gives CASRAGRGHNNEQFF.